This TCR beta chain is from a study of neurological immune-mediated disorders. One entry per CDR3 protein, called by TCRdb with MiXCR from the 5' RACE reads. The sample records approximately 20,000 distinct CDR3 sequences, 2.6% being singletons. The unsorted libraries originated from 2 million PBMCs that had been stored at -80 C. Findings of the study overall: Multiple sclerosis, the disease with the least TCR clonal expansion, fell below healthy controls, whereas HTLV-1-associated myelopathy showed the most.

CDR3 size: 14 residues. CDR1 is SGHDT and CDR2 is YYEEEE in the germline V gene. V lost 8 bases and J lost 5, with 19 bases in between. There are many counts of this clonotype. Its specificity is not known. The source of this sequence is a woman aged 18-29 years with multiple sclerosis. The V gene is TRBV5-6, the J gene TRBJ2-5; tentatively, D is TRBD2 (5 bases). The sequenced sample was PBMCs. The DNA of the CDR3 is TGTGCCAGTCATCGGGGTTTGGCCGTGGAGACCCAGTACTTC. Translated: CASHRGLAVETQYF.